This paragraph reports one TCR beta chain. Its recognized antigen is unknown. No base-level quality is on record; no much larger clone is a single base apart. Collaborating institutions collected whole blood in K2EDTA tubes following their own protocols. Collaborator samples were shipped for TCRbeta analysis as frozen whole blood, isolated PBMCs, or DNA extracted from either sample type. The immunoSEQ Assay, a bias-controlled multiplex PCR, was used to amplify TCRbeta CDR3 regions from genomic DNA. In the authors' own workflow: Nucleated cell counts per sample were estimated from amplification of reference gene primers within the assay. To quantify the absolute abundance of each unique TCRbeta CDR3 rearrangement, sequence reads were collapsed and filtered. Productive Simpson clonality was computed per sample as the square root of Simpson's diversity index over productive rearrangements. TCRdb retrieved this table from immuneACCESS and kept in-frame rearrangements only. Not all clones are present; in checked studies, unresolved V genes account for under half, and no reason is known for the remainder. The DNA was the basis for D and trimming; V, J and clone size are from that table. The sample table shows some 130,000 clones, and 88% are seen once. The ten largest account for approximately 10% of the sample.

The data stem from a study of blood T cell repertoires in COVID-19 (dated by TCRdb to between 2020 and 2021). Background on the whole study: Samples from collaborators originated in the United States, Italy and Spain and spanned both the acute and convalescent phases of COVID-19. The material from the prospective study consisted of cDNA or gDNA derived from T cells, B-cell-depleted T cells, or PBMCs. Deeply sampled blood TCRbeta repertoires from subjects exposed to, actively infected with, or recovered from COVID-19 were included in the dataset. The repertoires were released in a freely available public database meant as a resource for research on the immune response to SARS-CoV-2. The samples were drawn from two sources: the first 160 participants of the ongoing ImmuneRACE study, and 1,000 to 1,500 subjects contributed by 6 global collaborators. A de-identified subject ID, COVID-19 status, age in years and sex were almost always included in the sample metadata. HLA class I and class II types, where available, came from metadata supplied by the sample provider rather than from assay-based typing.

Deletion took 5 bases off V and 3 bases off J, with a span of 8 bases between the germline ends. CDR1 and CDR2 (ENHRY, SYGVKD) derive from the germline V gene. Counted from cysteine to phenylalanine, this CDR3 has 12 amino acids. CDR3 DNA only is kept here, 36 bases in frame from base 1. Study-level results and caveats: The amount of clinical and demographic metadata varied by source and participant and was provided uncurated.

This receptor was obtained from a man in his fifties or sixties with acute or convalescent COVID-19. The rearrangement joined TRBV10-3 to TRBJ2-7, with the identity of the D gene unclear. Input material: peripheral blood. The nucleotides are TGTGCCATCAGTCCTTACAGCTACGAGCAGTACTTC. This sequence encodes CAISPYSYEQYF.